The clone carrying this T cell receptor beta chain turned up a few times. This sample was taken from a study of CDR3 diversity in severe acne. TCRdb independently ran MiXCR on the PCR reads; one entry per CDR3 protein. The data contain approximately 80,000 distinct CDR3 sequences, 51% of them singletons. The length of the CDR3 is 15 residues. Germline lookup yields CDR1 KGHDR and CDR2 SFDVKD. V was cut by 2 bases and J by 0 bases, with 9 bases left in between. V is TRBV24-1 and J is TRBJ1-2, with D hard to call. Sequencing was carried out using blood. This TCR was sampled from a male donor in good health, without acne. DNA for the CDR3: TGTGCCACCAGTGATTGGAGCGAAACTAACTATGGCTACACCTTC. This encodes CATSDWSETNYGYTF.